These 7 T cell receptor beta chains originate from one sample sequenced in a study of blood T cell repertoires in COVID-19. Sequencing was performed with immunoSEQ multiplex PCR; in TCRdb, only in-frame clones are kept and a portion is missing. Here the sample spans 150,000 to 200,000 clones, 70% to 90% being singletons. Sequences were obtained from peripheral blood. These receptors were collected from a man between 18 and 35 years old with acute or convalescent COVID-19.

The V gene is TRBV6-6, the J gene TRBJ1-1; the D gene is possibly TRBD1 (6 bases). CDR1 is MNHNY, CDR2 SVGAGI, per germline (reference sequence). The CDR3 loop spans 11 amino acids. V gave up 6 bases and J gave up 8 bases, with 10 bases separating them. The CDR3 region is CASRAQGEAFF. The CDR3 DNA sequence: TGTGCCAGCAGGGCACAGGGAGAAGCTTTCTTT.

The rearrangement uses TRBV28 and TRBJ1-1; 8 bases agree with TRBD1. Trimming at V came to 3 bases and at J to 5 bases, leaving 8 bases not matched to a gene. Germline V lookup: CDR1 MDHEN, CDR2 SYDVKM. The CDR3 covers 15 residues. The CDR3 spells CASSFRGPGGTEAFF. DNA for the CDR3: TGTGCCAGCAGTTTCAGGGGGCCGGGTGGGACTGAAGCTTTCTTT. Full variable domain (remainder filled in from reference TRBV28 and TRBJ1-1): DVKVTQSSRYLVKRTGEKVFLECVQDMDHENMFWYRQDPGLGLRLIYFSYDVKMKEKGDIPEGYSVSREKKERFSLILESASTNQTSMYLCASSFRGPGGTEAFFGQGTRLTVV.

The chain uses TRBV6-5 and TRBJ1-4, with D uncertain. The germline V gene has CDR1 MNHEY and CDR2 SVGAGI. This CDR3 region has 14 residues. V lost 0 bases and J lost 5, with 7 bases in between. The CDR3 nucleotides are TGTGCCAGCAGTTACTCGATTCAGAATGAAAAACTGTTTTTT. Protein sequence: CASSYSIQNEKLFF.

The chain couples TRBV3-1 (or the pseudogene TRBV3-2) to TRBJ1-6, with TRBD1 matching 8 bases. Germline V gene lookup returns CDR1 LGHDT and CDR2 YNNKEL (reference sequence). The V and J ends lost 1 base and 8 bases, in that order; junction bases with no gene match: 4. The length of the CDR3 is 15 residues. The CDR3: CASSQGTGIYSPLHF. The CDR3 coding sequence is TGTGCCAGCAGCCAAGGGACAGGGATTTATTCACCCCTCCACTTT.

This clone has a handful of counts. CDR3 residues: CASSRGLSNEKLFF. CDR3 bases: TGTGCCAGCAGCCGGGGACTGTCCAATGAAAAACTGTTTTTT. The rearrangement uses TRBV7-8 and TRBJ1-4; D is possibly TRBD1 (5 bases). CDR1 and CDR2 (germline): SGHVS, FQNEAQ. The CDR3 loop spans 14 amino acids. Trimming cost V 5 bases and J 5 bases, with 12 bases left between them.

The chain couples TRBV6-4 to TRBJ1-6, with TRBD1 matching over 8 bases. V dropped 10 bases and J dropped 10; count of bases not matched to a gene: 18. CDR1 is MRHNA and CDR2 is SNTAGT in the germline V gene. The CDR3 totals 16 residues. This CDR3 is CATIKDRVLGGSPLHF. The DNA for the CDR3 is TGTGCCACCATCAAGGACAGGGTCCTCGGGGGGTCACCCCTCCACTTT.

The chain is built from TRBV10-2 and TRBJ1-2; 9 bases align to TRBD1. Per germline, CDR1 WSHSY and CDR2 SAAADI. CDR3 length: 15 residues. V dropped 2 bases and J dropped 7; count of bases not matched to a gene: 8. The CDR3 sequence is CASSEPGQGMFGYTF. Written as DNA, the CDR3 is TGCGCCAGCAGTGAGCCGGGACAGGGAATGTTTGGCTACACCTTC.